Shown below are 32 T cell receptor beta chains from a single sample sequenced in a study of high-grade serous ovarian cancer treatment subgroups. The assay was immunoSEQ multiplex PCR, and TCRdb's table has in-frame clones only and misses some. This table has over 4,500 clones, 78% appearing once. The tumor samples were collected prior to definitive surgery or chemotherapy. The sequenced sample consisted of tumor tissue. These receptors were obtained from a human donor with high-grade serous ovarian cancer.

The chain has TRBV7-6 and TRBJ2-7; no clear D gene. Germline values: CDR1 SGHVS, CDR2 FNYEAQ. With 1 base removed from V and 8 bases from J, the gap between germline ends came to 15 bases. This CDR3 contains 14 residues. CDR3 bases: TGTGCCAGCAGCTTAGATCTGGGGTCCTTAAAGCAGTACTTC. It codes for CASSLDLGSLKQYF.

This clone qualifies as large. The chain uses TRBV4-1 and TRBJ2-2, with TRBD2 identical over 10 bases. This CDR3 is 15 amino acids long. V lost 4 bases, J lost 6 bases, and 5 bases stayed unmatched. The V gene's germline CDR1 is MGHRA and CDR2 YSYEKL. The CDR3 DNA sequence: TGCGCCAGCAGCCCCCGGACTAGCGGAGCCGGGGAGCTGTTTTTT. Protein: CASSPRTSGAGELFF.

This clone came up once. V is TRBV15 and J is TRBJ1-3; maybe TRBD1 (6 bases). This CDR3 has 15 residues. Germline loops: CDR1 LNHNV, CDR2 YYDKDF (reference sequence). V lost 6 bases and J 2 bases, leaving 14 bases between the germline ends. The CDR3 region is CATRKGVGTGNTIYF. CDR3 in DNA: TGTGCCACCAGAAAGGGGGTCGGGACTGGAAACACCATATATTTT.

As regards this clone: A read error may produce the germline difference seen at one junction end. The chain carries TRBV6-1 and TRBJ2-3; D is undetermined. Germline V gene data show CDR1 as MNHNS and CDR2 as SASEGT. This CDR3 is 12 amino acids long. The CDR3 nucleotides read TGTGCCAGCAAGCCCCGCACAGATACGCATTATTTT. Translating gives CASKPRTDTHYF.

The rearrangement uses TRBV9 and TRBJ2-1; no definite D call. Between the trimmed V and J ends, which lost 6 bases and 8 bases, there was a span of 15 bases. CDR1 is SGDLS, CDR2 YYNGEE, per germline. The CDR3 loop spans 13 amino acids. CDR3 nucleotides: TGTGCCAGCACCGATCCTCTTACGGATGAGCAGTTCTTC. The encoded protein is CASTDPLTDEQFF.

The chain uses TRBV19 and TRBJ2-5; possible D gene TRBD1, 6 bases. Trimming took off 6 bases at V and 0 bases at J, with 8 bases between the two ends. CDR1 is LNHDA and CDR2 is SQIVND in the germline V gene (reference sequence). This CDR3 has 13 amino acids. The CDR3 reads CASRRTDQETQYF. The DNA for the CDR3 is TGTGCCAGTAGGAGGACAGACCAAGAGACCCAGTACTTC.

This clone has just one count. The chain recombines TRBV5-1 with TRBJ1-3, with D possibly being TRBD1 (6 bases). The ends were cut back, 0 bases at V and 2 bases at J, with 12 bases in the middle. This CDR3 has 16 residues. The V gene's germline CDR1 is SGHRS and CDR2 YFSETQ. DNA for the CDR3: TGCGCCAGCAGCTTGGGGGTAGGGGGAACTGGAAACACCATATATTTT. This encodes CASSLGVGGTGNTIYF.

The chain is built from TRBV6-4 and TRBJ2-2; 7 bases line up with TRBD2. The CDR3 runs 14 residues. The V gene's germline CDR1 is MRHNA and CDR2 SNTAGT. J gave up 7 bases and V 0 bases, and 2 bases lay outside the gene matches. The CDR3 here is CASSDSTGGGELFF. In nucleotides, the CDR3 is TGTGCCAGCAGTGACTCGACGGGGGGCGGGGAGCTGTTTTTT.

The chain combines TRBV28 with TRBJ1-1, with D maybe TRBD1 (6 bases). The CDR3 sequence is 14 residues long. V was shortened by 10 bases and J by 6 bases, with 21 bases between the two germline ends. Per the germline V gene, CDR1 is MDHEN and CDR2 is SYDVKM. CDR3 region: CATQDSWTLAEAFF. The CDR3 nucleotides read TGTGCCACTCAGGACAGCTGGACGCTCGCTGAAGCTTTCTTT. The full variable domain, completed using reference TRBV28 and TRBJ1-1, is DVKVTQSSRYLVKRTGEKVFLECVQDMDHENMFWYRQDPGLGLRLIYFSYDVKMKEKGDIPEGYSVSREKKERFSLILESASTNQTSMYLCATQDSWTLAEAFFGQGTRLTVV.

The sample holds one count of this clone. V usage is TRBV5-1 and J usage is TRBJ1-1, with D tentatively TRBD1 (6 bases). The CDR3 spans 16 residues. The V gene lost 0 bases and the J gene lost 0 bases, with 12 bases spanning the gap. Looked up from germline, CDR1 is SGHRS and CDR2 is YFSETQ. CDR3 region: CASSLGGTLLNTEAFF. The CDR3 DNA is TGCGCCAGCAGCTTGGGTGGGACACTATTGAACACTGAAGCTTTCTTT.

The chain employs TRBV10-2 and TRBJ2-5; the match to TRBD1 covers 8 bases. The CDR3 runs 13 residues. The germline gives CDR1 WSHSY, CDR2 SAAADI. Trimming removed 5 bases from V and 5 bases from J; junction bases left unmatched: 4. CDR3 nucleotides: TGCGCCAGCAGTAGACAGGGGACGGAGACCCAGTACTTC. It translates to CASSRQGTETQYF.

The sample holds a few counts of this clone. This chain joins TRBV19 and TRBJ1-2; D is ambiguous. V lost 4 bases to trimming and J lost 5 bases, with 17 bases between them. The germline CDR1 and CDR2 sequences are LNHDA and SQIVND (reference sequence). The CDR3 has 15 amino acids. Here the CDR3 DNA reads TGTGCCAGTAGTACCCAAGTGAGGGAATGGTATGGCTACACCTTC. Its translation: CASSTQVREWYGYTF.

This chain uses TRBV30 with TRBJ1-2, with D perhaps matching TRBD1 (6 bases). CDR3 length equals 11 residues. Trimming pared 8 bases from V and 8 bases from J, leaving 15 bases between. Per the germline V gene, CDR1 is GTSNPN and CDR2 is SVGIG (reference sequence). The CDR3: CANSDSVGYTF. In nucleotides, the CDR3 is TGTGCCAACTCGGACAGTGTCGGCTACACCTTC.

J is TRBJ2-1 and V is TRBV6-6; 7 bases are a match to TRBD2. The J segment lost 4 bases and the V segment lost 4 bases, leaving 10 bases of the junction unmatched. CDR1 and CDR2 (germline): MNHNY, SVGAGI (reference sequence). The length of the CDR3 is 16 residues. CDR3 nucleotides: TGTGCCAGCAGTTCCGCCGGCTGGGGGGGGTACAATGAGCAGTTCTTC. It encodes CASSSAGWGGYNEQFF.

The rearrangement joins TRBV4-1 to TRBJ2-6, with 7 bases aligning to TRBD2. V lost 1 base to trimming and J lost 0 bases; unmatched junction nucleotides: 3. The CDR3 extends over 17 amino acids. The germline V gene has CDR1 MGHRA and CDR2 YSYEKL. The CDR3, as DNA: TGCGCCAGCAGCCAAGGAGCGGGAAACTCTGGGGCCAACGTCCTGACTTTC. It yields the protein CASSQGAGNSGANVLTF.

V is TRBV4-3 and J is TRBJ2-2; TRBD1 aligns across 7 bases. Looked up from germline, CDR1 is LGHNA and CDR2 is YSLEER. The V gene end was trimmed by 4 bases and the J gene end by 3 bases; junction bases not matched to a gene: 5. This CDR3 is built from 15 residues. For the CDR3, the DNA is TGCGCCAGCAGCCCCGAGGGACAGTACACCGGGGAGCTGTTTTTT. Residues: CASSPEGQYTGELFF.

J is TRBJ1-2 and V is TRBV4-3, with D possibly TRBD1 on 6 matching bases. The CDR3 contains 20 residues. CDR1 is LGHNA and CDR2 is YSLEER in the germline V gene. The V end was cut by 4 bases, the J end by 2 bases, with 29 bases between. As DNA, the CDR3 is TGCGCCAGCAGCCGATTGGCCCCCGGGGGGGCGAGTGCTGGCAACTATGGCTACACCTTC. This sequence encodes CASSRLAPGGASAGNYGYTF.

The rearrangement uses TRBV29-1 and TRBJ2-3; 8 bases agree with TRBD1. The CDR3 has 13 residues. Trimming at V came to 4 bases and at J to 5 bases, leaving 5 bases not matched to a gene. Germline CDR1 reads SQVTM; CDR2 reads ANQGSEA. CDR3 sequence: CSVGTGQRDTQYF. The CDR3 DNA is TGCAGCGTTGGGACAGGGCAAAGAGATACGCAGTATTTT.

The table lists this clone with a count of one. The chain combines TRBV4-3 with TRBJ1-6, with D perhaps matching TRBD1 (6 bases). Germline loops: CDR1 LGHNA, CDR2 YSLEER. V was clipped by 1 base and J by 8 bases, with 12 bases between them. CDR3 length: 15 residues. The CDR3 here is CASSQGSHRDSPLHF. DNA of the CDR3: TGCGCCAGCAGCCAAGGAAGCCACAGGGATTCACCCCTCCACTTT.

The rearrangement uses TRBV4-3 and TRBJ1-6, with D unresolved. V shed 1 base and J shed 0 bases, with 10 bases lying between them. Germline CDR1 and CDR2: LGHNA and YSLEER. This CDR3 has 17 residues. The CDR3 loop is CASSQARVSSYNSPLHF. CDR3 nucleotide sequence: TGCGCCAGCAGCCAAGCCCGAGTAAGCTCCTATAATTCACCCCTCCACTTT.

CDR3 sequence (DNA): TGTGCCAGTAGTATGTGGGAGTTGGGAGACGGCCACTCCTACGAGCAGTACTTC. It codes for CASSMWELGDGHSYEQYF. The V call is TRBV19, the J call TRBJ2-7, with D perhaps matching TRBD2 (5 bases). Germline V gene sequence: CDR1 LNHDA, CDR2 SQIVND (reference sequence). V was pared by 3 bases and J by 0 bases, with 21 bases between. The CDR3 has 18 amino acids.

V usage is TRBV6-1 and J usage is TRBJ2-7; 7 bases are shared with TRBD1. Germline values: CDR1 MNHNS, CDR2 SASEGT. The CDR3 is 14 residues long. Unmatched junction bases numbered 6, after V lost 4 bases and J lost 3 bases. As DNA, the CDR3 is TGTGCCAGCAGTGGGCAGGGGGTCGGCTACGAGCAGTACTTC. Its protein product is CASSGQGVGYEQYF.

The rearrangement joins TRBV30 to TRBJ2-4, with D possibly TRBD1 on 7 matching bases. There are 15 residues in the CDR3. V lost 1 base and J lost 1, with 11 bases in between. The germline CDR1 and CDR2 sequences are GTSNPN and SVGIG (reference sequence). The CDR3 DNA is TGTGCCTGGAGTGACAGGGGACTCGCCAAAAACATTCAGTACTTC. Its protein product is CAWSDRGLAKNIQYF.

The CDR3 nucleotides read TGTGCCTGGAGTAAATCGGGACAGGGAAACCACGAGCAGTACTTC. Translating it yields CAWSKSGQGNHEQYF. The chain recombines TRBV30 with TRBJ2-7; TRBD1 agrees at 9 bases. The V gene's germline CDR1 is GTSNPN and CDR2 SVGIG (reference sequence). The CDR3 length is 15 residues. After removal of 2 bases from V and 5 bases from J, the junction contained 10 bases not matched to a gene.

The V gene is TRBV4-2, the J gene TRBJ2-1, with D possibly matching TRBD1 (6 bases). CDR3 size: 14 residues. Germline V gene sequence: CDR1 LGHNA, CDR2 YNFKEQ. V dropped 3 bases and J dropped 5 bases, with 11 bases sitting between them. The CDR3 nucleotides read TGTGCCAGCAGCCAGTTGGGACATAACAATGAGCAGTTCTTC. Protein: CASSQLGHNNEQFF.

The table lists this clone with a few counts. The chain employs TRBV6-6 and TRBJ2-7; no definite D call. Germline V gene data show CDR1 as MNHNY and CDR2 as SVGAGI (reference sequence). V was pared by 8 bases and J by 2 bases, with 7 bases between. The CDR3 has 11 residues. CDR3 in DNA: TGTGCCAGCGGCCGGCCCTACGAGCAGTACTTC. Translating it yields CASGRPYEQYF.

The gene calls are TRBV6-6 and TRBJ1-6; D is undetermined. Germline CDR1 is MNHNY and CDR2 is SVGAGI (reference sequence). This CDR3 spans 13 amino acids. The V and J ends lost 7 bases and 10 bases respectively, with 14 bases between them. CDR3 DNA sequence: TGTGCCAGCACCCACCCAGAGGGCTCACCCCTCCACTTT. Residues: CASTHPEGSPLHF.

This clone has just a few counts. The J gene is TRBJ1-2, the V gene TRBV2, with TRBD1 matching over 9 bases. V was clipped by 11 bases and J by 0 bases; unmatched bases: 7. The CDR3 is 14 amino acids. The germline gives CDR1 SNHLY, CDR2 FYNNEI. The CDR3 loop is CAGGDRATNYGYTF. CDR3 DNA: TGTGCCGGGGGGGACAGGGCCACTAACTATGGCTACACCTTC.

The chain uses TRBV25-1 and TRBJ2-2; D is unclear. The germline V gene encodes CDR1 MGHDK and CDR2 SYGVNS. The CDR3 length is 16 residues. The germline V and J ends were trimmed by 1 base and 5 bases, with 14 bases remaining between them. CDR3 bases: TGTGCCAGCAGTGAATCTGGCCGGCTAAAGACCGGGGAGCTGTTTTTT. Translating it yields CASSESGRLKTGELFF.

By sample share, this clone is large. The chain carries TRBV7-9 and TRBJ1-2; TRBD1 matches 8 bases. This CDR3 contains 17 residues. Per the germline V gene, CDR1 is SEHNR and CDR2 is FQNEAQ (reference sequence). Trimming cost V 4 bases and J 1 base; bases outside gene matches: 11. The CDR3 sequence is CASSSPTGTGFNYGYTF. In DNA form, the CDR3 reads TGTGCCAGCAGCTCCCCAACCGGGACAGGATTTAACTATGGCTACACCTTC.

This chain connects TRBV29-1 to TRBJ2-1; 7 positions agree with TRBD1. V shed 5 bases, J shed 0 bases, and the junction held 7 bases outside the gene matches. The CDR3 is made up of 15 amino acids. Germline values: CDR1 SQVTM, CDR2 ANQGSEA. CDR3: CSVYIQGSSYNEQFF. CDR3 in DNA: TGCAGCGTTTATATACAGGGGAGCTCCTACAATGAGCAGTTCTTC.

The genes are TRBV5-4 and TRBJ2-5; D ambiguous. Germline V gives CDR1 SGHNT, CDR2 YYREEE (reference sequence). The V end was cut by 4 bases, the J end by 5 bases, with 6 bases between. The CDR3 totals 11 residues. CDR3: CASSQGETQYF. CDR3 DNA sequence: TGTGCCAGCAGCCAAGGGGAGACCCAGTACTTC.